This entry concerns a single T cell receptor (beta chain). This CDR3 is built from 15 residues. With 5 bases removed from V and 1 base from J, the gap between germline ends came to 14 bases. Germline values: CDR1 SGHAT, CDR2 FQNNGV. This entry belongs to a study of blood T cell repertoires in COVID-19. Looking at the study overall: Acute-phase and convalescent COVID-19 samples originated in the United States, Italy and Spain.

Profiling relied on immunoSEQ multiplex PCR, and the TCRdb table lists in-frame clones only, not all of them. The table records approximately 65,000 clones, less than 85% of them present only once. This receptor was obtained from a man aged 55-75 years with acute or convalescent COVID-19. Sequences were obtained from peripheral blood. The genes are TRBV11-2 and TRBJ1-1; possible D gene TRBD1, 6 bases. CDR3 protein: CASSRGGGGNTEAFF. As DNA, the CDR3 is TGTGCCAGCAGCCGCGGGGGAGGGGGGAACACTGAAGCTTTCTTT.